This T cell receptor beta chain came from a study of blood T cells in healthy people across ages. The overall study: Per every two T cells, about one barcoded beta molecule was captured by template switching.

Study-level results: Among long-lived donors, naive CD4+ cells were more numerous and diversity higher than in aged donors.

This clonotype was counted a few times. Antigen specificity is unknown. PCR was performed a second time for about 7 to 12 cycles using a sample-barcoded 5' primer and a J-beta primer mix. One entry per CDR3 protein, called by TCRdb with MiXCR from the 5' RACE reads. The sample records roughly 730,000 distinct CDR3 sequences, about 61% being singletons. The sequence derives from a man aged 35 to 55 in good health. What was sequenced was blood.

The DNA for the CDR3 is TGTGCCAGCAGGACTGCAGGGGGCAGGGAGACCCAGTACTTC. Translation: CASRTAGGRETQYF. This chain uses TRBV6-2 or TRBV6-3 with TRBJ2-5; TRBD1 aligns across 8 bases. The CDR3 length is 14 residues. After removal of 6 bases from V and 5 bases from J, the junction contained 8 bases not matched to a gene. Germline assignment: CDR1 MNHEY and CDR2 SVGEGT.